The present TCR beta chain was sequenced within a study of blood T cell repertoires in COVID-19 (TCRdb year 2020). About the full investigation: Collaborator samples came from the United States, Italy and Spain and covered acute and convalescent phases of COVID-19. The material from the prospective study consisted of cDNA or gDNA derived from T cells, B-cell-depleted T cells, or PBMCs. The dataset comprised deeply sampled blood TCRbeta repertoires from subjects exposed to, actively infected with, or recovered from COVID-19. The repertoires were released in a freely available public database intended as a resource for research on the immune response to SARS-CoV-2. Samples were obtained from the ongoing ImmuneRACE study (first 160 participants) and from 1,000 to 1,500 subjects provided by 6 global collaborators. Sample metadata almost always included a de-identified subject ID, COVID-19 status, age in years and sex. Where HLA class I and class II types were available, the types were taken from metadata supplied by the sample provider, not from assay-based typing.

The immunoSEQ Assay, a bias-controlled multiplex PCR, was used to amplify TCRbeta CDR3 regions from genomic DNA. As for how the authors treated the data: Nucleated cell counts per sample were estimated from amplification of reference gene primers within the assay. To quantify the absolute abundance of each unique TCRbeta CDR3 rearrangement, sequence reads were collapsed and filtered. Productive Simpson clonality was computed per sample as the square root of Simpson's diversity index over productive rearrangements. This immuneACCESS table, as held by TCRdb, lists in-frame sequences with V and J called but not all clones. Of the missing ones, under half trace to an unresolved V gene in checked studies; the others have no known cause. For V, J and clone size, that table is used; D and trimming come from the DNA. A total of some 63,000 clones appear in this sample, about 82% of them only once. In total, the top ten clones hold around 17% of the sample.

Whole blood was collected in K2EDTA tubes by collaborating institutions according to the institutions' own protocols. For TCRbeta analysis, collaborators shipped samples as frozen whole blood, isolated PBMCs, or DNA extracted from either of those sample types. CDR1 and CDR2 (SGHKS, YYEKEE) derive from the germline V gene (reference sequence). From its cysteine to its phenylalanine, the CDR3 spans 15 amino acids. Only the CDR3 portion is preserved as DNA: 45 bases, with reading frame beginning at the first base. V lost 4 bases and J lost 4 bases, and the count of bases not matched to a germline gene is 8. Beyond this particular receptor, the publication reports: How much clinical and demographic metadata was included differed by source and by participant, and the metadata was provided uncurated.

This clone came up a few times. Its antigen specificity is not known. Qualities for individual bases were not recorded, and no much larger clone is one base off. Sample: peripheral blood. This receptor was identified in a human donor in a cohort sampled during active COVID-19. The rearrangement combines TRBV5-5 with TRBJ1-1; TRBD1 matches 9 bases in the middle. The nucleotide sequence is given as TGTGCCAGCAGCCTACGACAGGGGGATGCCACTGAAGCTTTCTTT. This translates into CASSLRQGDATEAFF.